This T cell receptor (beta chain) is from a study of T cells in localized non-small cell lung cancer. Assay: immunoSEQ multiplex PCR; the TCRdb copy retains only in-frame clones and omits some. The sample has approximately 28,000 clones, 92% seen once. In the case of this clone: What it binds is unknown.

Regarding the study as a whole: Tumor trailed uninvolved adjacent lung in T cell clonality, which peaked there.

The CDR3 sequence is 14 residues long. The germline CDR1 and CDR2 sequences are MNHEY and SVGAGI. Trimming removed 0 bases from V and 4 bases from J; junction bases left unmatched: 1. The receptor was isolated from a woman between 35 and 70 years old with stage III lung adenocarcinoma. Sequenced material: peripheral blood mononuclear cells, taken before any cancer treatment. J is TRBJ2-7 and V is TRBV6-5, with 9 nucleotides matching TRBD2. Written as DNA, the CDR3 is TGTGCCAGCAGTTACTCTAGCGGGAGTTACGAGCAGTACTTC. Translation gives CASSYSSGSYEQYF.